Listed below are T cell receptor beta chains from one sample, sequenced in a study of shared clonotypes between healthy human individuals. Sequenced by immunoSEQ multiplex PCR; TCRdb stores in-frame clones only, minus some. The sample includes roughly 2.5 million clones, more than 90% of them seen just once. Input material: naive CD4+ T cells sorted from blood. The receptors come from a man aged 18 to 30 in good health. Each CDR3 is given with its conserved first and last residue. A D gene is named only where the DNA matches it firmly. Some rows mark clone size as missing; the rest say once, few, many or name a class of expanded clone.

j_call	cdr3_length	v_call	d_call	clone_size	cdr3_nt	cdr3_aa
TRBJ2-5	13	TRBV19	-	-	TGTGCCAGTAGGAGACATAACCAAGAGACCCAGTACTTC	CASRRHNQETQYF
TRBJ1-6	15	TRBV13	-	-	TGTGCCAGCGCCTGGGGGGGCACCTATAATTCACCCCTCCACTTT	CASAWGGTYNSPLHF
TRBJ2-4	18	TRBV30	TRBD2	-	TGTGCCTGGAGTCCCCTAGCGGGGGGGCCCCTAGCCAAAAACATTCAGTACTTC	CAWSPLAGGPLAKNIQYF
TRBJ2-6	18	TRBV5-3	TRBD1	-	TGTGCCAGACCCGGTCCGGGACAGCTTCTCTCTGGGGCCAACGTCCTGACTTTC	CARPGPGQLLSGANVLTF
TRBJ2-5	17	TRBV5-4	-	-	TGTGCCAGCAGCTCCCCCCGGGGGATGGGGACGGAAGAGACCCAGTACTTC	CASSSPRGMGTEETQYF
TRBJ2-3	17	TRBV5-4	-	-	TGTGCCAGCAGCTTGCTGCAGCCACTGTTGGAAACAGATACGCAGTATTTT	CASSLLQPLLETDTQYF
TRBJ1-5	13	TRBV6-6	-	once	TGTGCCAGCAGTTTGTCTAGGAATCAGCCCCAGCATTTT	CASSLSRNQPQHF
TRBJ2-1	15	TRBV2	TRBD2	-	TGTGCCAGCAAAGAGGAAGCGGGACCCTACAATGAGCAGTTCTTC	CASKEEAGPYNEQFF
TRBJ2-6	18	TRBV6-1	TRBD1	-	TGTGCCAGCAGTGCCGGGACAGGGGGCGAAGTTGGGGCCAACGTCCTGACTTTC	CASSAGTGGEVGANVLTF
TRBJ2-3	18	TRBV6-1	-	-	TGTGCCAGCAGTGAAACGACGGGGGCTAGCGGAGGCACAGATACGCAGTATTTT	CASSETTGASGGTDTQYF
TRBJ1-1	12	TRBV29-1	-	-	TGCAGCGTTTTGGAAACAAGGAGGGAAGCTTTCTTT	CSVLETRREAFF
TRBJ1-6	14	TRBV6-5	-	-	TGTGCCAGCAGTTCAGGGTCCTATAATTCACCCCTCCACTTT	CASSSGSYNSPLHF
TRBJ2-3	15	TRBV4-1	TRBD2	-	TGCGCCAGCAGGTTGCGACTAGCGGACACAGATACGCAGTATTTT	CASRLRLADTDTQYF
TRBJ2-2	15	TRBV13	TRBD1	-	TGTGCCAGCAGCCTCCCGGACAGGGACACCGGGGAGCTGTTTTTT	CASSLPDRDTGELFF
TRBJ2-6	15	TRBV27	-	-	TGTGCCAGCAGTTCGCAGGGTCTGGGGGCCAACGTCCTGACTTTC	CASSSQGLGANVLTF
TRBJ2-2	19	TRBV9	-	-	TGTGCCAGCAGCGTAGTACGGGACGGGGGCCTAGGGGGCACCGGGGAGCTGTTTTTT	CASSVVRDGGLGGTGELFF
TRBJ1-3	13	TRBV19	-	-	TGTGCCAGTAGTATACAATCTGGAAACACCATATATTTT	CASSIQSGNTIYF
TRBJ1-2	11	TRBV7-2	-	-	TGTGCCAGCAGCCTCCGCTATGGCTACACCTTC	CASSLRYGYTF
TRBJ1-3	16	TRBV18	TRBD1	-	TGTGCCAGCTCACCCGGACAGGGTTCGGCGGGAAACACCATATATTTT	CASSPGQGSAGNTIYF
TRBJ1-5	15	TRBV6-5	-	-	TGTGCCAGCAGGCCCACCGGGGGGCTGAATCAGCCCCAGCATTTT	CASRPTGGLNQPQHF